These 5 T cell receptor beta chains originate from one sample sequenced in a study of vaccination and CD4 T cells after COVID-19. Treatment reported: roughly ten-day PBMC culture with coronavirus spike peptide pools or control peptides (ViraFEST assay). According to the study, CD4+ T cells from the unexposed donor were gathered ahead of the COVID-19 pandemic (2011-2018). Once obtained from cultured CD4+ T cells, the DNA was sequenced using the Oncomine TCR Beta short-read assay. Each CDR3 protein gets one entry after TCRdb re-called the PCR reads with MiXCR. The sample includes about 6,100 distinct CDR3 sequences, roughly 40% of them seen just once. No cognate antigen is known for these TCRs. The sequenced sample consisted of CD4+ T cells from blood, cultured in vitro. Receptor source: a human donor in good health.

This rearrangement joins TRBV11-2 to TRBJ2-5, with 9 bases identical to TRBD2. Trimming removed 6 bases from V and 4 bases from J; junction bases left unmatched: 12. The germline CDR1 and CDR2 sequences are SGHAT and FQNNGV. The CDR3 extends over 16 amino acids. The CDR3 DNA sequence: TGTGCCAGCAGGACTACGGGCGGGGGGGCACGAGAGACCCAGTACTTC. The encoded protein is CASRTTGGGARETQYF.

The rearrangement joins TRBV29-1 to TRBJ2-2, with D unresolved. The germline gives CDR1 SQVTM, CDR2 ANQGSEA. The CDR3 has 10 residues. The CDR3: CGVNTGELFF. The CDR3 region has the DNA TGCGGGGTGAACACCGGGGAGCTGTTTTTT.

This sequence joins TRBV5-5 and TRBJ2-5; D not certain. Germline V gene lookup returns CDR1 SGHKS and CDR2 YYEKEE (reference sequence). CDR3 length: 17 residues. Trimming shortened V by 5 bases and J by 0 bases, and 20 bases separated the two germline ends. The CDR3 here is CASRTPAQSPYQETQYF. The CDR3 bases are TGTGCCAGCAGAACACCAGCACAGTCACCGTACCAAGAGACCCAGTACTTC.

The CDR3 bases are TGCAGTGCCCCGGACAGGGGGTGGGACACTGAAGCTTTCTTT. Translated, it gives CSAPDRGWDTEAFF. V usage is TRBV20-1 and J usage is TRBJ1-1, with TRBD1 matching over 10 bases. The germline V gene has CDR1 DFQATT and CDR2 SNEGSKA (reference sequence). There are 14 residues in the CDR3. V trimming: 6 bases; J trimming: 3 bases; junction bases outside the gene matches: 7.

The V gene is TRBV6-5, the J gene TRBJ2-3; D assignment may be TRBD1 or TRBD2 (5 bases each). CDR3 length: 15 residues. CDR1 and CDR2 from the germline V gene are MNHEY and SVGAGI. The germline V and J ends were trimmed by 2 bases and 4 bases, with 13 bases remaining between them. The DNA of the CDR3 is TGTGCCAGCAGTTACCGAACAGGAGGCTCAGATACGCAGTATTTT. As protein: CASSYRTGGSDTQYF.